These 16 T cell receptor beta chains came from one sample sequenced in a study of blood T cell repertoires in COVID-19. Assay used: immunoSEQ multiplex PCR; TCRdb lists only in-frame clones, some missing. This table has tens of thousands of clones, about 85% appearing once. The material sequenced was peripheral blood. The receptors come from a human donor in a cohort sampled during active COVID-19.

In DNA, the CDR3 is TGTGCCAGCAGTTCCCTTATCGGGGGTGTCACTGAAGCTTTCTTT. Its translation is CASSSLIGGVTEAFF. V is TRBV27 and J is TRBJ1-1; TRBD1 is a possible D gene (5 bases). Germline V gene lookup returns CDR1 MNHEY and CDR2 SMNVEV (reference sequence). Trimming cost V 4 bases and J 4 bases, with 16 bases left between them. The CDR3 consists of 15 residues.

CDR3 DNA: TGTGCCAGTAGTATTTCGACCCTGAGGGGGGCCAACGTCCTGACTTTC. Amino acid sequence: CASSISTLRGANVLTF. The chain links TRBV19 to TRBJ2-6; D remains ambiguous. CDR3 length: 16 amino acids. Germline V gene lookup returns CDR1 LNHDA and CDR2 SQIVND (reference sequence). V was cut by 3 bases and J by 4 bases, with 13 bases left in between.

The chain joins TRBV5-1 to TRBJ2-2; 10 bases map to TRBD2. Looked up from germline, CDR1 is SGHRS and CDR2 is YFSETQ. V was clipped by 4 bases and J by 4 bases; unmatched bases: 7. This CDR3 spans 16 amino acids. As DNA, the CDR3 is TGCGCCAGCAGCAAAGGACTAGCGGTGGGCACCGGGGAGCTGTTTTTT. Amino acids: CASSKGLAVGTGELFF. The full variable domain, completed using reference TRBV5-1 and TRBJ2-2, is KAGVTQTPRYLIKTRGQQVTLSCSPISGHRSVSWYQQTPGQGLQFLFEYFSETQRNKGNFPGRFSGRQFSNSRSEMNVSTLELGDSALYLCASSKGLAVGTGELFFGEGSRLTVL.

The V gene is TRBV5-8, the J gene TRBJ2-1; TRBD1 matches 8 bases. The germline gives CDR1 SGHTS, CDR2 YDEGEE. V lost 2 bases to trimming and J lost 0 bases; unmatched junction nucleotides: 16. This CDR3 is 20 amino acids long. The CDR3 DNA reads TGTGCCAGCAGCTTTTACCCGACTGATGGCAGGGGGCACTCCTACAATGAGCAGTTCTTC. It translates to CASSFYPTDGRGHSYNEQFF.

The chain uses TRBV5-1 and TRBJ2-7, with 7 bases aligning to TRBD2. There are 14 residues in the CDR3. Germline lookup yields CDR1 SGHRS and CDR2 YFSETQ. After removal of 4 bases from V and 3 bases from J, the junction contained 7 bases not matched to a gene. The CDR3 nucleotides read TGCGCCAGCAGCGCGGGGGAAATGGGCTACGAGCAGTACTTC. As protein: CASSAGEMGYEQYF.

The V call is TRBV25-1, the J call TRBJ2-3; no clear D gene. This CDR3 is 12 amino acids long. The ends were cut back, 0 bases at V and 6 bases at J, with 4 bases in the middle. Germline CDR1 reads MGHDK; CDR2 reads SYGVNS. CDR3 in DNA: TGTGCCAGCAGTGAATACGAGGATACGCAGTATTTT. It translates to CASSEYEDTQYF.

The chain carries TRBV10-3 and TRBJ2-5; TRBD1 matches at 10 bases. Trimming took 6 bases from V and 5 from J; bases not matched to a gene: 9. This CDR3 comprises 15 residues. Germline V gene sequence: CDR1 ENHRY, CDR2 SYGVKD. The CDR3 loop is CAISLGTGAFETQYF. The CDR3 DNA sequence: TGTGCCATCAGCCTTGGGACAGGGGCGTTTGAGACCCAGTACTTC.

This clone was counted once. Distinct nucleotide sequences in the sample also encode this CDR3. CDR3 sequence: CSAHRGETQYF. In DNA, the CDR3 is TGCAGTGCTCACAGGGGAGAGACCCAGTACTTC. The chain combines TRBV20-1 with TRBJ2-5; 7 nucleotides line up with TRBD1. J gave up 4 bases and V 5 bases, and 1 base lay outside the gene matches. Per germline, CDR1 DFQATT and CDR2 SNEGSKA (reference sequence). This CDR3 has 11 amino acids.

V usage is TRBV30 and J usage is TRBJ1-5, with TRBD1 matching 7 bases. The V segment lost 4 bases and the J segment 6 bases; nucleotides outside the gene matches: 9. Per the germline V gene, CDR1 is GTSNPN and CDR2 is SVGIG (reference sequence). This CDR3 is built from 14 residues. The CDR3 loop reads CAWTRQGITQPQHF. CDR3 bases: TGTGCCTGGACTCGACAGGGAATCACTCAGCCCCAGCATTTT.

The chain is built from TRBV5-4 and TRBJ2-7; 10 bases are shared with TRBD2. The CDR3 contains 15 residues. CDR1 SGHNT and CDR2 YYREEE come from the germline V gene (reference sequence). V lost 4 bases and J lost 7; bases outside the gene matches: 11. The CDR3 region is CASSPIASGGGEQYF. Written as DNA, the CDR3 is TGTGCCAGCAGCCCCATCGCTAGCGGGGGAGGGGAGCAGTACTTC.

This clone has more than one count but fewer than ten. The J gene is TRBJ2-5, the V gene TRBV7-3, with TRBD1 matching 7 bases. Germline V gene sequence: CDR1 SGHTA, CDR2 FQGTGA. CDR3 length: 13 amino acids. V was clipped by 5 bases and J by 2 bases; unmatched bases: 2. CDR3 bases: TGTGCCAGCAGCACGGGACAGCAAGAGACCCAGTACTTC. Protein product: CASSTGQQETQYF.

This clone was picked up one time. V and J are TRBV19 and TRBJ1-6; D gene uncertain. V lost 5 bases and J lost 8, with 19 bases in between. This CDR3 is 16 amino acids long. Germline assignment: CDR1 LNHDA and CDR2 SQIVND (reference sequence). CDR3: CASSGEGGRQYSPLHF. The CDR3 DNA follows: TGTGCCAGTAGTGGTGAGGGTGGCCGCCAGTATTCACCCCTCCACTTT.

The chain links TRBV2 to TRBJ2-1; perhaps TRBD1 as D (5 bases). The CDR3 length is 15 residues. The germline V gene has CDR1 SNHLY and CDR2 FYNNEI. The germline V and J ends were trimmed by 3 bases and 5 bases, with 14 bases remaining between them. The CDR3 spells CASSEQTVTNNEQFF. The CDR3 nucleotides read TGTGCCAGCAGTGAGCAGACAGTAACTAACAATGAGCAGTTCTTC.

The chain is built from TRBV19 and TRBJ2-3; TRBD1 matches 9 bases. Germline assignment: CDR1 LNHDA and CDR2 SQIVND (reference sequence). The V gene end was trimmed by 5 bases and the J gene end by 3 bases; junction bases not matched to a gene: 3. The CDR3 is 14 amino acids. CDR3 sequence: CASSAGQGTDTQYF. The CDR3 nucleotides are TGTGCCAGTAGTGCTGGACAGGGGACAGATACGCAGTATTTT.

V usage is TRBV27 and J usage is TRBJ2-7, with a possible D match to TRBD2 (7 bases). V dropped 6 bases and J dropped 2 bases, with 17 bases sitting between them. There are 15 residues in the CDR3. Germline lookup yields CDR1 MNHEY and CDR2 SMNVEV (reference sequence). Written as DNA, the CDR3 is TGTGCCAGCAGCACAAAAGGAGGGGGGGCCTACGAGCAGTACTTC. Its protein product is CASSTKGGGAYEQYF.

This chain joins TRBV29-1 and TRBJ1-4, with 7 bases lining up with TRBD1. Germline V gene data show CDR1 as SQVTM and CDR2 as ANQGSEA. This CDR3 region has 13 residues. The ends lost 6 bases at V and 7 bases at J; junction bases unmatched: 8. In DNA, the CDR3 is TGCAGCGTCCTGAGGGGGCTGGGTGAAAAACTGTTTTTT. Amino acids: CSVLRGLGEKLFF. Using reference TRBV29-1 and TRBJ1-4 for the parts outside the CDR3, the full variable domain is SAVISQKPSRDICQRGTSLTIQCQVDSQVTMMFWYRQQPGQSLTLIATANQGSEATYESGFVIDKFPISRPNLTFSTLTVSNMSPEDSSIYLCSVLRGLGEKLFFGSGTQLSVL.